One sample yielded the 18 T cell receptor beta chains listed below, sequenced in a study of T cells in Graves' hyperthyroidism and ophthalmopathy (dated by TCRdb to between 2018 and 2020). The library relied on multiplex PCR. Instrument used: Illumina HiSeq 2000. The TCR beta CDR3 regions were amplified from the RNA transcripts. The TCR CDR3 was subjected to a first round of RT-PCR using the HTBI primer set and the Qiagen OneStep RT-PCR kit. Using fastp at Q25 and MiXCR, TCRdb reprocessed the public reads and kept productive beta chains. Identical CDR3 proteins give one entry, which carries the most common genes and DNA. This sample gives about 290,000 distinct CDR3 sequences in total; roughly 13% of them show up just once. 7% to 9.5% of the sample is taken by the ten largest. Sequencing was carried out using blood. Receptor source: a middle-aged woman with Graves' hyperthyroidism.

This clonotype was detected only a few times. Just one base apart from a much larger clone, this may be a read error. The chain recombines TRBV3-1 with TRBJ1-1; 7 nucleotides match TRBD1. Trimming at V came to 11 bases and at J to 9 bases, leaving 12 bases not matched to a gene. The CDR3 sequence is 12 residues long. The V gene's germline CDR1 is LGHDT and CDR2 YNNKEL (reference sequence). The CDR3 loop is CAVRTGLRKAFF. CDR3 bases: TGTGCCGTCCGGACAGGCCTAAGGAAAGCTTTCTTT. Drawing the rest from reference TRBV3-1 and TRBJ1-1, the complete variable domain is DTAVSQTPKYLVTQMGNDKSIKCEQNLGHDTMYWYKQDSKKFLKIMFSYNNKELIINETVPNRFSPKSPDKAHLNLHINSLELGDSAVYFCAVRTGLRKAFFGQGTRLTVV.

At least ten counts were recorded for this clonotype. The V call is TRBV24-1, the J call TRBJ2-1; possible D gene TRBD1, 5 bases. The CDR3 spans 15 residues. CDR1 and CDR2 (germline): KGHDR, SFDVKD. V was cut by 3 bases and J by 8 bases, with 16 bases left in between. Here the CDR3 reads CATSDTGAGFYEQFF. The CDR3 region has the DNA TGTGCCACCAGTGATACCGGCGCAGGGTTCTATGAGCAGTTCTTC.

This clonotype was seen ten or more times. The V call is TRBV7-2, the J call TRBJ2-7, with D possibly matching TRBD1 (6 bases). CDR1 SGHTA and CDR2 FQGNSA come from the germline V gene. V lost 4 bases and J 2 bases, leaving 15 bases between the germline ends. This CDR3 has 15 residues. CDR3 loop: CASSSRDKLAYEQYF. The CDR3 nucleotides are TGTGCCAGCAGCTCCCGGGACAAGTTAGCCTACGAGCAGTACTTC.

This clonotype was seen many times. CDR3 coding DNA: TGTGCCAGCAGCTTATCCAGCACAGATACGCAGTATTTT. Residues: CASSLSSTDTQYF. V usage is TRBV7-3 and J usage is TRBJ2-3; D call uncertain. Trimming left V 2 bases short and J 0 bases short, with 3 bases between. Germline values: CDR1 SGHTA, CDR2 FQGTGA. There are 13 residues in the CDR3.

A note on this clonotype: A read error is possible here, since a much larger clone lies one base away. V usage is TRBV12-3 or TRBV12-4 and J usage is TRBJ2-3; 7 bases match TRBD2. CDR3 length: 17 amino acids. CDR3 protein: CASIGGGWGASTDTRYF. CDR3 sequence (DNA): TGTGCCAGCATTGGGGGGGGGTGGGGCGCAAGCACAGATACGCGGTATTTT.

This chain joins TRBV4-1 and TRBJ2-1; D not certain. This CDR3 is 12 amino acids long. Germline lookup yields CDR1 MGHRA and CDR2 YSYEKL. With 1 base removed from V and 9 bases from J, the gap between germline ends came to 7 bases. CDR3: CASSQALAEQFF. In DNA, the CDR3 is TGCGCCAGCAGCCAAGCCCTTGCTGAGCAGTTCTTC.

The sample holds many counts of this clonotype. The DNA for the CDR3 is TGTGCCAGCAGCCTTGGAATCCCCAGGGGGACCATATATTTT. Amino acid sequence: CASSLGIPRGTIYF. The chain links TRBV3-1 to TRBJ1-3; 7 nucleotides agree with TRBD1. This CDR3 has 14 residues. Per germline, CDR1 LGHDT and CDR2 YNNKEL (reference sequence). Losses at the gene ends were 4 bases for V and 10 bases for J; bases not matched to a gene: 10.

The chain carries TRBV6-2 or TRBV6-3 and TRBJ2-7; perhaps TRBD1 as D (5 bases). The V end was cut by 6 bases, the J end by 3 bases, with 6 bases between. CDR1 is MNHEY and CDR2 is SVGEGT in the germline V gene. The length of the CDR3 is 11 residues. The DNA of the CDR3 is TGTGCCAGCAGACAGGACTACGAGCAGTACTTC. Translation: CASRQDYEQYF.

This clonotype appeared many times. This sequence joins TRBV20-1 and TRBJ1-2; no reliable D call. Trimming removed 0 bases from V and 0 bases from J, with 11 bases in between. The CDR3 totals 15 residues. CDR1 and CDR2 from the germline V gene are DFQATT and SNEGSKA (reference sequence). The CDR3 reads CSARETEAANYGYTF. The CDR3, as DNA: TGCAGTGCTAGAGAGACTGAGGCGGCTAACTATGGCTACACCTTC.

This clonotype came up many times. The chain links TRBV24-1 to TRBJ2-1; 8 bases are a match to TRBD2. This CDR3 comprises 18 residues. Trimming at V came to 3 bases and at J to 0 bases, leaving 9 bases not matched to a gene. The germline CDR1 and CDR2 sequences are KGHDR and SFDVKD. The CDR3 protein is CATSDIGASGRSYNEQFF. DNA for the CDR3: TGTGCCACCAGTGATATCGGGGCTAGCGGGCGCTCCTACAATGAGCAGTTCTTC.

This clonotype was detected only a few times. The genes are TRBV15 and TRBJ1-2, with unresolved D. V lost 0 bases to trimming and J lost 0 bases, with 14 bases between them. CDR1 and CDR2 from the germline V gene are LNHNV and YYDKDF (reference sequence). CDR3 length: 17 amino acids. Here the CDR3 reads CATSRDLSRAANYGYTF. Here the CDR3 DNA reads TGTGCCACCAGCAGAGACCTATCCCGGGCAGCTAACTATGGCTACACCTTC.

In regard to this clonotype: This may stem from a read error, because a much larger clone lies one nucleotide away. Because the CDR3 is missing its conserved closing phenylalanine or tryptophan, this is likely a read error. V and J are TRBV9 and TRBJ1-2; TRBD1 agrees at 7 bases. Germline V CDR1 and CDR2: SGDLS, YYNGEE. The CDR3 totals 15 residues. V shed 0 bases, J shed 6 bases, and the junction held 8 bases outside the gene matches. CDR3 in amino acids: CASSVVEGAHNGYTL. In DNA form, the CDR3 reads TGTGCCAGCAGCGTAGTTGAGGGGGCGCATAATGGCTACACCCTC.

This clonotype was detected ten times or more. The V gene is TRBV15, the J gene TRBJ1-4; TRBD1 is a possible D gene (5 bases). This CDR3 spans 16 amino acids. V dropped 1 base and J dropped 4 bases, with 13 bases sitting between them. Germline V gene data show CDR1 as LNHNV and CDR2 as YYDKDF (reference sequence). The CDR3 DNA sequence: TGTGCCACCAGCAGAGGGGGGTCGCGCGGTAATGAAAAACTGTTTTTT. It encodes CATSRGGSRGNEKLFF.

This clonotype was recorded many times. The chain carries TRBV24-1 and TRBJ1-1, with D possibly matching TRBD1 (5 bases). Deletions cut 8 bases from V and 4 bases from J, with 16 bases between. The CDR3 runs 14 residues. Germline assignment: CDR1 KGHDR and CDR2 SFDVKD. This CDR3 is CATMTSGEVTEAFF. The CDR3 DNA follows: TGTGCCACCATGACATCGGGGGAGGTCACTGAAGCTTTCTTT.

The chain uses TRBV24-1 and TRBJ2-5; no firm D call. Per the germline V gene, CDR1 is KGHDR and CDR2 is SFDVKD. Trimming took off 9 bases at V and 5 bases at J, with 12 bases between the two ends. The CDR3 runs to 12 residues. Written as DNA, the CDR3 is TGTGCCACCGCTCAATCGTCGGAGACCCAGTACTTC. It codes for CATAQSSETQYF.

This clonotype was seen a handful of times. CDR3 bases: TGTGCCAGCACTATAGAGGGCACTAGCACAGATACGCAGTATTTT. Amino acid sequence: CASTIEGTSTDTQYF. The chain has TRBV2 and TRBJ2-3, with TRBD2 as a possible D gene (5 bases). Trimming pared 7 bases from V and 0 bases from J, leaving 14 bases between. The CDR3 is 15 residues long. Germline CDR1 reads SNHLY; CDR2 reads FYNNEI.

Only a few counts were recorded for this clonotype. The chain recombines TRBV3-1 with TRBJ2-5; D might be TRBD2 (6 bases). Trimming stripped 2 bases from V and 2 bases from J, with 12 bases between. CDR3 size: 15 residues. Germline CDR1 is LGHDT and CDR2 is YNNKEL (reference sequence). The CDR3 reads CASSQRPGGQETQYF. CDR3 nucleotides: TGTGCCAGCAGCCAAAGGCCCGGGGGACAAGAGACCCAGTACTTC.

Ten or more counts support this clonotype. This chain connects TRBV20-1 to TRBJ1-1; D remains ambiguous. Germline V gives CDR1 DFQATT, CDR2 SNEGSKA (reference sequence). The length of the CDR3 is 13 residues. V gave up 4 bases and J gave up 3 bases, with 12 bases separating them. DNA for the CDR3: TGCAGTGCTAATGGACCTACGTACACTGAAGCTTTCTTT. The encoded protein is CSANGPTYTEAFF.